The 4 T cell receptor beta chains listed next were all sequenced from one sample in a study of response to subunit inactivated influenza vaccine. TCRdb reprocessed the RT-PCR reads via MiXCR and lists one record per CDR3 protein. The sample records about 500,000 distinct CDR3 sequences, more than 15% being singletons. Sequenced material: CD4+ T cells sorted from PBMCs, taken 23 months after vaccination. The receptors were gathered from a man aged 45 to 70 who received an inactivated influenza vaccine.

The chain employs TRBV7-2 and TRBJ1-1; maybe TRBD1 (5 bases). Germline loops: CDR1 SGHTA, CDR2 FQGNSA. The V and J ends lost 5 bases and 0 bases respectively, with 19 bases between them. The CDR3 spans 17 residues. CDR3: CASSLLRTRTMNTEAFF. DNA for the CDR3: TGTGCCAGCAGCCTCCTCAGGACACGTACCATGAACACTGAAGCTTTCTTT.

The V gene is TRBV27, the J gene TRBJ2-5, with 14 bases fitting TRBD2. This CDR3 has 19 residues. V dropped 0 bases and J dropped 2; count of bases not matched to a gene: 8. Germline CDR1 MNHEY, CDR2 SMNVEV (reference sequence). CDR3 region: CASSLSPLRLAGGQETQYF. The CDR3 nucleotides read TGTGCCAGCAGTTTATCTCCCCTAAGACTAGCGGGAGGGCAAGAGACCCAGTACTTC.

In its sample, this clonotype was seen a few times. The rearrangement links TRBV20-1 to TRBJ2-1; D call uncertain. Germline CDR1 reads DFQATT; CDR2 reads SNEGSKA (reference sequence). This CDR3 has 12 residues. Trimming stripped 7 bases from V and 4 bases from J, with 11 bases between. The CDR3 nucleotides read TGCAGTGGAGCTCGGGCGTACAATGAGCAGTTCTTC. This sequence encodes CSGARAYNEQFF.

This clonotype was detected ten times or more. The CDR3 DNA sequence: TGTGCTATCAGCTCCGGACCGTTTGTGACTGAAGCTTTCTTT. Translating gives CAISSGPFVTEAFF. The V gene is TRBV11-2, the J gene TRBJ1-1; D unclear. The germline CDR1 and CDR2 sequences are SGHAT and FQNNGV. This CDR3 region has 14 residues.